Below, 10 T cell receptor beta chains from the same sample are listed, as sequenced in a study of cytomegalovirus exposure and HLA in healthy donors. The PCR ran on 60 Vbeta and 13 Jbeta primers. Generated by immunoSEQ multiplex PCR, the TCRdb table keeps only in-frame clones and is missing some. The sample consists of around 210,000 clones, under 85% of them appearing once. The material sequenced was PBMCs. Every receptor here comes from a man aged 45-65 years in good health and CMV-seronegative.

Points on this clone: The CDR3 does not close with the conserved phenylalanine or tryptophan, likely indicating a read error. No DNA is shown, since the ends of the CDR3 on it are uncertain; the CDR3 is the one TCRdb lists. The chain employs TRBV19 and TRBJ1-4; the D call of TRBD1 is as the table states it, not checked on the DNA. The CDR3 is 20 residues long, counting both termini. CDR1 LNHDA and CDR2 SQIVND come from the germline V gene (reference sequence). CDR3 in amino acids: CASSRQGSDEKLFFGSGVIP.

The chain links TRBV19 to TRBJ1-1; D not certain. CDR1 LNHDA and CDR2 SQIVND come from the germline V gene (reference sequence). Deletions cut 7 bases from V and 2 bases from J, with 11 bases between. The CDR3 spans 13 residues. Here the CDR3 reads CASTYPGNTEAFF. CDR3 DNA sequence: TGTGCCAGTACCTATCCGGGAAACACTGAAGCTTTCTTT.

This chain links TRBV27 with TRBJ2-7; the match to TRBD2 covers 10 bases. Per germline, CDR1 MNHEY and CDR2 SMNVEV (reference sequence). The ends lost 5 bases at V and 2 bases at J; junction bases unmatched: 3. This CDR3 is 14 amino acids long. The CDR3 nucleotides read TGTGCCAGCAGTCCCGGGACTAGCGCCTACGAGCAGTACTTC. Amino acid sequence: CASSPGTSAYEQYF.

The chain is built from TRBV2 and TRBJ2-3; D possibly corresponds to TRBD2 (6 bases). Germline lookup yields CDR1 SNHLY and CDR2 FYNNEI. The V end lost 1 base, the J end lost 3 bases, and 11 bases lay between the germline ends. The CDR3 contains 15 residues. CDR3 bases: TGTGCCAGCAGTGAAGGTTTGCGGGGAACAGATACGCAGTATTTT. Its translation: CASSEGLRGTDTQYF.

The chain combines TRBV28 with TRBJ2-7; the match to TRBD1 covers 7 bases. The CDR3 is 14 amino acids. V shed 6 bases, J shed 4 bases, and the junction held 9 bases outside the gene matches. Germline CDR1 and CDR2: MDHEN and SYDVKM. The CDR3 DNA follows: TGTGCCAGCAGGACTCCGGGACAGTTGTACGAGCAGTACTTC. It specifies CASRTPGQLYEQYF.

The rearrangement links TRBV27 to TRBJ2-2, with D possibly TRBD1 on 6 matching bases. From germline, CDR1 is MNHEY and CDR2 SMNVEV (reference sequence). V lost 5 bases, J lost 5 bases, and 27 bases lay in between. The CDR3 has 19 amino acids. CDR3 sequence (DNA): TGTGCCAGCAGTCTCCAATCAAACAGACAGGCCGTAGGAACCGGGGAGCTGTTTTTT. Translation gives CASSLQSNRQAVGTGELFF.

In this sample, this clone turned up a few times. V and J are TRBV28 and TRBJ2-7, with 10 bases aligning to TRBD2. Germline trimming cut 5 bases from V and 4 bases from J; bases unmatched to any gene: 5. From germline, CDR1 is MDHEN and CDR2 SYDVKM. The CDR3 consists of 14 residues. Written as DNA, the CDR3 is TGTGCCAGCAGTCGGACTAGCGGCCTTTACGAGCAGTACTTC. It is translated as CASSRTSGLYEQYF.

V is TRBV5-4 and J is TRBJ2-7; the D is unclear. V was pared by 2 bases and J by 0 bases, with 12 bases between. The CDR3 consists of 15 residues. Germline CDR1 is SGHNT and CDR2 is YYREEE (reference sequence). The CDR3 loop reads CASSLGGLSSYEQYF. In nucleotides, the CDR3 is TGTGCCAGCAGCTTAGGCGGCTTAAGCTCCTACGAGCAGTACTTC.

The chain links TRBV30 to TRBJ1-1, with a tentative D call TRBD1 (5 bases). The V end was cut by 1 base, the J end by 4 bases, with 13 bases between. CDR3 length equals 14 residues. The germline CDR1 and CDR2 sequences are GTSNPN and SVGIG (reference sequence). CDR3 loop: CAWSGGSSITEAFF. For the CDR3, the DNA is TGTGCCTGGAGTGGGGGCAGTTCCATCACTGAAGCTTTCTTT.

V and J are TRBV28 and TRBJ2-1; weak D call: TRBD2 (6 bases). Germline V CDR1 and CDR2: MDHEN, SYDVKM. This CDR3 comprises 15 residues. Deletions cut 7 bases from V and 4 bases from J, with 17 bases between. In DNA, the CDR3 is TGTGCCAGCAATCCCCCTAGCGATCCTTACAATGAGCAGTTCTTC. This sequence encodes CASNPPSDPYNEQFF.